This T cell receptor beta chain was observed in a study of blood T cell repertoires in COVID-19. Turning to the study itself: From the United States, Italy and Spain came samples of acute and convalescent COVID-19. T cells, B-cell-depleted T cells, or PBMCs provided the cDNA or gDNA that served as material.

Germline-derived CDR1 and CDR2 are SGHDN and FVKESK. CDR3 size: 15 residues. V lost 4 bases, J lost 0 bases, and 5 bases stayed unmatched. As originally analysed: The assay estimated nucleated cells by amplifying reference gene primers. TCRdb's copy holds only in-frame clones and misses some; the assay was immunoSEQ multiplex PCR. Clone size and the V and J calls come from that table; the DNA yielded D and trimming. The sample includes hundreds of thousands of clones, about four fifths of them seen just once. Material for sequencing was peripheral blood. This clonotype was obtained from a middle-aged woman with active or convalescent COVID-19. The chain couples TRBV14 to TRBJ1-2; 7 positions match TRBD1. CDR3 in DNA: TGTGCCAGCAGCCTCTGGACAGGTTCTAACTATGGCTACACCTTC. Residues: CASSLWTGSNYGYTF.